This T cell receptor (beta chain) came from a study of control samples from healthy donors and cancer patients. TCRdb's copy holds only in-frame clones and misses some; the assay was immunoSEQ multiplex PCR. The repertoire includes some 120,000 clones, about 90% of them detected once, and around 2% sits in the top ten. The sequencing input was blood. The clonotype comes from a young man in good health.

Written as DNA, the CDR3 is TGTGCCAGTAGTATAGGAAACCGGGACAGACTTCTAGCTTTCTTT. The encoded protein is CASSIGNRDRLLAFF. V usage is TRBV19 and J usage is TRBJ1-1, with 7 bases fitting TRBD1. The CDR3 length is 15 residues. From germline, CDR1 is LNHDA and CDR2 SQIVND (reference sequence). Germline trimming cut 1 base from V and 10 bases from J; bases unmatched to any gene: 12. Together with reference TRBV19 and TRBJ1-1, the CDR3 gives the full variable domain: DGGITQSPKYLFRKEGQNVTLSCEQNLNHDAMYWYRQDPGQGLRLIYYSQIVNDFQKGDIAEGYSVSREKKESFPLTVTSAQKNPTAFYLCASSIGNRDRLLAFFGQGTRLTVV.